The source of this T cell receptor (beta chain) is a study of blood T cell repertoires in COVID-19. Across the study: Material from acute and convalescent COVID-19 was sourced from the United States, Italy and Spain.

As processed by the authors: The authors estimated nucleated cell counts from reference gene primer amplification. TCRdb keeps only in-frame clones here, not all; method: immunoSEQ multiplex PCR. The DNA was the basis for D and trimming; V, J and clone size are from that table. The sample lists about 85,000 clones, just over 85% occurring once. The CDR3 extends over 13 amino acids. Losses at the gene ends were 8 bases for V and 4 bases for J; bases not matched to a gene: 4. The germline V gene encodes CDR1 MNHEY and CDR2 SVGAGI. This clonotype was sampled from a woman older than 75 with acute or convalescent COVID-19. The chain is built from TRBV6-5 and TRBJ2-1, with 8 bases lining up with TRBD1. The sample taken for sequencing was peripheral blood. The chain's CDR3 is CASGRTGYNEQFF. CDR3 coding DNA: TGTGCCAGCGGGAGGACAGGGTACAATGAGCAGTTCTTC.